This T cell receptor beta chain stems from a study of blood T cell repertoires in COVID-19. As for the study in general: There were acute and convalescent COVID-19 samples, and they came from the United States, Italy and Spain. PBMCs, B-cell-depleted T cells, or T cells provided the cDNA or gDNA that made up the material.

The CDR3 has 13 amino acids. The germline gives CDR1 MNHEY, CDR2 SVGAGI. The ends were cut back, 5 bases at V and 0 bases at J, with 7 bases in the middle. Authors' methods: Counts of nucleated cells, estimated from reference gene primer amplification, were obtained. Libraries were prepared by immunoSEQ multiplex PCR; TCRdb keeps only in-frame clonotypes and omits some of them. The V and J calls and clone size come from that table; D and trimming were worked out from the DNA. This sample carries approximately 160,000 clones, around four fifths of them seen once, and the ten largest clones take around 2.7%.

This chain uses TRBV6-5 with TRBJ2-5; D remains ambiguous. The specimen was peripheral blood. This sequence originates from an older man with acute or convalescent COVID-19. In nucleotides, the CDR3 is TGTGCCAGCAGTCGTGACTACCAAGAGACCCAGTACTTC. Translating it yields CASSRDYQETQYF.